This record looks at one T cell receptor beta chain sequence and its context. Its antigen remains unidentified. Clones were sequenced by immunoSEQ multiplex PCR, and TCRdb holds only the in-frame ones, with some missing. The sample carries 100,000 to 130,000 clones, about 86% recorded once. V was clipped by 1 base and J by 7 bases, with 7 bases between them. The CDR3 totals 12 residues. The germline gives CDR1 MNHNS, CDR2 SASEGT. The data were taken from a study of T cell responses to AZD1222 COVID-19 vaccine. Findings and caveats of the study: The donors showed a predominance of white British ancestry and of females, with possible underestimation of clonal diversity.

V and J are TRBV6-1 and TRBJ1-1; D gene uncertain. This clonotype was sampled from an adult in good health. Sequencing was performed on peripheral blood, taken on day 0 of AZD1222 vaccination. The CDR3 is CASSEVGYEAFF. The CDR3 region has the DNA TGTGCCAGCAGTGAAGTTGGGTATGAAGCTTTCTTT.